This T cell receptor beta chain stems from a study of CD8 T cells in ankylosing spondylitis. Regarding the study as a whole: Disease-associated clones were CD8+ and fairly uncommon in peripheral blood. In ankylosing spondylitis patients, matched synovial fluid reportedly showed significant enrichment of disease-linked clones. Some motif variants were previously reported in reactive arthritis synovial fluid and blood.

TCRdb fed the 5' RACE reads into MiXCR, producing one record per CDR3 protein. The table shows more than 95,000 distinct CDR3 sequences, with almost 8.5% occurring only once. V was shortened by 6 bases and J by 9 bases, with 17 bases between the two germline ends. The germline V gene has CDR1 SGHVS and CDR2 FNYEAQ. The CDR3 covers 13 residues. A few counts support this clonotype. Its target is not known. The chain has TRBV7-6 and TRBJ2-5; D possibly corresponds to TRBD1 (6 bases). Sequenced: blood, either unsorted or a sorted T cell fraction (not recorded which). The source of this sequence is a male donor with ankylosing spondylitis or in good health (not recorded which). Here the CDR3 reads CASRRQAPTAQYF. As DNA, the CDR3 is TGTGCCAGCAGGCGACAGGCCCCAACGGCCCAGTACTTC.